The TCR beta chain under discussion was sequenced for a study of shared clonotypes between healthy human individuals. Samples underwent the assay at deep level. Profiling relied on immunoSEQ multiplex PCR, and the TCRdb table lists in-frame clones only, not all of them. This sample carries about 2.3 million clones, 85% to 95% of them seen once, and the ten largest clones take under 0.45%. Note on this clone: Its antigen is unidentified.

General study findings and limits: A handful of donors shared roughly 5% of their naive CD4 clonotypes.

CDR1 and CDR2 from the germline V gene are SGHNT and YENEEA. Trimming took off 5 bases at V and 2 bases at J, with 4 bases between the two ends. The CDR3 runs 12 residues. The receptor's source is a man aged 18 to 30 in good health. Some clones in this sample may be carry-over from other donors' samples. The sample taken for sequencing was naive CD4+ T cells from PBMCs. Documented subset: CD45RA+ positively selected. The V gene is TRBV11-3, the J gene TRBJ1-5; D is unresolved. The CDR3, as DNA: TGTGCCAGCAGCCAGCGCAATCAGCCCCAGCATTTT. The encoded protein is CASSQRNQPQHF.